Listed below are T cell receptor beta chains from one sample, sequenced in a study of OX40 agonist ivuxolimab in advanced cancers. Some clones are missing from TCRdb's copy, which holds only in-frame ones; the method was immunoSEQ multiplex PCR. The sample lists 30,000 to 45,000 clones; about 80% were seen once. This specimen consisted of CD4+ or CD8+ T cells sorted from blood, obtained in a trial of the OX40 agonist ivuxolimab. The receptors derive from an adult with an advanced solid tumor such as melanoma, head and neck, liver or kidney cancer. The CDR3 runs from the conserved cysteine through the conserved F or W. The D gene is left open where the match is weak. The size field is filled for only some rows; it gives once, few, many or a size class.

TRBV7-2	-	TRBJ2-5	-	CASSYPRLGEETQYF	TGTGCCAGCAGCTACCCGCGTTTGGGGGAAGAGACCCAGTACTTC
TRBV27	-	TRBJ2-3	-	CASSSRDSSWGTDTQYF	TGTGCCAGCAGTTCGCGGGACAGCTCCTGGGGGACAGATACGCAGTATTTT
TRBV6-5	few	TRBJ1-2	TRBD1	CASSSRQGAGYTF	TGTGCCAGCAGTTCCCGCCAGGGGGCTGGCTACACCTTC
TRBV11-2	-	TRBJ2-7	TRBD2	CASKLTTSGGSYEQYF	TGTGCCAGTAAGCTTACAACTAGCGGGGGATCCTACGAGCAGTACTTC
TRBV4-1	once	TRBJ2-1	-	CASSQDGQRYNEQFF	TGCGCCAGCAGCCAAGATGGACAGAGATACAATGAGCAGTTCTTC
TRBV7-6	-	TRBJ2-1	TRBD2	CASSLGTSGGYNEQFF	TGTGCCAGCAGCCTCGGGACTAGCGGGGGGTACAATGAGCAGTTCTTC
TRBV6-5	-	TRBJ1-1	-	CASSYARINTEAFF	TGTGCCAGCAGTTACGCTCGGATTAACACTGAAGCTTTCTTT
TRBV7-3	once	TRBJ2-1	TRBD2	CASSPGLAGYNEQFF	TGTGCCAGCAGCCCCGGACTAGCGGGCTACAATGAGCAGTTCTTC
TRBV20-1	few	TRBJ1-1	TRBD1	CSARQGGRGFF	TGCAGTGCCCGGCAGGGGGGCCGGGGTTTCTTT
TRBV7-6	-	TRBJ2-7	TRBD1	CASSLASGGQTYEQYF	TGTGCCAGCAGCTTAGCTTCAGGGGGCCAAACCTACGAGCAGTACTTC
TRBV6-1	-	TRBJ2-5	-	CASIRDIMYQETQYF	TGTGCCAGCATCCGGGACATCATGTACCAAGAGACCCAGTACTTC